These 16 T cell receptor beta chains originate from one sample sequenced in a study of molecular identifiers for immune sequencing clone quantification. TCRdb fed the PCR reads into MiXCR, producing one record per CDR3 protein. The sample shows some 590,000 distinct CDR3 sequences, roughly 27% of them seen only once. Sequenced input: naive CD8+ T cells from blood, with Jurkat cell RNA spiked in. The subset: FACS-sorted CD8+CD4-CCR7+CD45RA+ naive T cells. Receptor source: a human donor in good health. Some libraries in this study had Jurkat cell RNA spiked in.

This clonotype has only a few counts. This CDR3 reads CASRFVGGGTEAFF. DNA for the CDR3: TGTGCCAGCAGATTCGTGGGGGGGGGCACTGAAGCTTTCTTT. The rearrangement uses TRBV27 and TRBJ1-1; D may be TRBD1 (5 bases). The V gene's germline CDR1 is MNHEY and CDR2 SMNVEV (reference sequence). V was shortened by 6 bases and J by 4 bases, with 15 bases between the two germline ends. The CDR3 spans 14 residues.

This clonotype appeared many times. The chain uses TRBV6-2 or TRBV6-3 and TRBJ1-5, with a possible D match to TRBD1 (6 bases). Between the trimmed V and J ends, which lost 5 bases and 4 bases, there was a span of 15 bases. Germline CDR1 and CDR2: MNHEY and SVGEGT. The CDR3 spans 15 residues. The CDR3 DNA sequence: TGTGCCAGCAGTGAAAACAGGGCCGGGAATCAGCCCCAGCATTTT. It specifies CASSENRAGNQPQHF.

As concerns this clonotype: This sequence may be a read error, since a much larger clone differs from it by one base. This chain uses TRBV6-2 or TRBV6-3 with TRBJ1-1; no clear D gene. CDR1 is MNHEY and CDR2 is SVGEGT in the germline V gene. The CDR3 length is 12 residues. This CDR3 reads CASSELVTETFF. The CDR3 coding sequence is TGTGCCAGCAGTGAACTTGTTACTGAAACTTTCTTT.

The chain couples TRBV15 to TRBJ2-2; D is unresolved. CDR1 and CDR2 (germline): LNHNV, YYDKDF (reference sequence). The germline V and J ends were trimmed by 1 base and 2 bases, with 8 bases remaining between them. The CDR3 totals 15 residues. Here the CDR3 DNA reads TGTGCCACCAGCAGAGTCCTGGATAACACCGGGGAGCTGTTTTTT. Protein: CATSRVLDNTGELFF.

As concerns this clonotype: Since a much larger clone is just one base distant, this may be a read error. The chain links TRBV7-6 to TRBJ2-7; D is possibly TRBD2 (5 bases). Germline loops: CDR1 SGHVS, CDR2 FNYEAQ. Trimming removed 5 bases from V and 9 bases from J, with 23 bases in between. The CDR3 has 15 amino acids. Here the CDR3 DNA reads TGTGCCAGCAGCCCAGCACCCTCGACTATCCACGGGCAGTACTTC. Its protein is CASSPAPSTIHGQYF.

In the case of this clonotype: A much larger clonotype is one base distant, so this may be a read error. The chain links TRBV2 to TRBJ2-7; 8 positions match TRBD2. Germline values: CDR1 SNHLY, CDR2 FYNNEI. The CDR3 extends over 15 amino acids. Here the CDR3 DNA reads TGTACCGGAGCTGACTTTAGCGGGGCCGTGGACGAGCAGTACTTC. The encoded protein is CTGADFSGAVDEQYF. Looking up the rest from reference TRBV2 and TRBJ2-7 gives the full variable domain: EPEVTQTPSHQVTQMGQEVILRCVPISNHLYFYWYRQILGQKVEFLVSFYNNEISEKSEIFDDQFSVERPDGSNFTLKIRSTKLEDSAMYFCTGADFSGAVDEQYFGPGTRLTVT.

This clonotype was detected ten times or more. This chain links TRBV7-9 with TRBJ2-2; D unclear. Trimming removed 2 bases from V and 1 base from J, with 5 bases in between. CDR3 length: 14 amino acids. The V gene's germline CDR1 is SEHNR and CDR2 FQNEAQ (reference sequence). The CDR3 DNA sequence: TGTGCCAGCAGCTTAATTTGGAACACCGGGGAGCTGTTTTTT. Its protein product is CASSLIWNTGELFF. The complete variable domain, with remaining parts taken from reference TRBV7-9 and TRBJ2-2, reads DTGVSQNPRHKITKRGQNVTFRCDPISEHNRLYWYRQTLGQGPEFLTYFQNEAQLEKSRLLSDRFSAERPKGSFSTLEIQRTEQGDSAMYLCASSLIWNTGELFFGEGSRLTVL.

The chain recombines TRBV20-1 with TRBJ2-1, with 7 bases fitting TRBD2. Germline V CDR1 and CDR2: DFQATT, SNEGSKA (reference sequence). J was trimmed by 4 bases and V by 4 bases; bases with no gene match: 7. CDR3 length: 14 amino acids. The CDR3 spells CSAIRLAEYNEQFF. The CDR3 DNA is TGCAGTGCTATTCGTCTAGCGGAATACAATGAGCAGTTCTTC.

This clonotype was counted at least ten times. J is TRBJ2-3 and V is TRBV6-2 or TRBV6-3, with D perhaps TRBD1 or TRBD2 (5 bases each). The CDR3 consists of 12 residues. The V gene lost 7 bases and the J gene lost 14 bases, with 19 bases spanning the gap. Germline CDR1 MNHEY, CDR2 SVGEGT. CDR3 bases: TGTGCCAGCAAACTATCCCGGGACCAGTGGTATTTT. Translating gives CASKLSRDQWYF.

This clonotype was seen ten or more times. CDR3 sequence reads: CASSPRGGQGVTEAFF. In DNA, the CDR3 is TGTGCCAGCAGCCCTAGGGGGGGACAGGGTGTGACTGAAGCTTTCTTT. The chain links TRBV7-2 to TRBJ1-1; 9 bases agree with TRBD1. Germline values: CDR1 SGHTA, CDR2 FQGNSA. The CDR3 spans 16 residues. Trimming at V came to 5 bases and at J to 5 bases, leaving 12 bases not matched to a gene.

On this clonotype: The CDR3 does not end in the conserved phenylalanine or tryptophan, so this is likely a read error. The chain carries TRBV20-1 and TRBJ2-7, with TRBD2 as a possible D gene (6 bases). V was clipped by 5 bases and J by 3 bases, with 20 bases between them. The V gene's germline CDR1 is DFQATT and CDR2 SNEGSKA (reference sequence). The CDR3 sequence is 15 residues long. The CDR3: CSAPSGAGDFYEQYL. The CDR3 DNA reads TGCAGTGCTCCCTCGGGAGCGGGTGATTTCTACGAGCAGTACTTA.

This clonotype was recorded at least ten times. The chain couples TRBV29-1 to TRBJ1-2; possibly TRBD1 for D (6 bases). CDR1 and CDR2 from the germline V gene are SQVTM and ANQGSEA. Trimming removed 0 bases from V and 4 bases from J, with 12 bases in between. CDR3 length: 14 residues. CDR3 nucleotides: TGCAGCGTTGAAGAAACAGGGTGGGGCTATGGCTACACCTTC. Its translation: CSVEETGWGYGYTF.

This clonotype was seen once. An end of the junction does not agree with germline; a read error may underlie this. This chain connects TRBV4-3 to TRBJ2-1, with 11 bases fitting TRBD1. This CDR3 contains 15 residues. CDR1 and CDR2 (germline): LGHNA, YSLEER. CDR3 sequence (DNA): TGCGCCAGCCGCGCGGACAGGGGGCCCTACAAAGAGCAGTTCTTC. It encodes CASRADRGPYKEQFF.

This clonotype showed up just a few times. This sequence joins TRBV12-5 and TRBJ1-5; 12 bases fit TRBD1. The CDR3 covers 17 residues. V shed 2 bases and J 4 bases; nucleotides not matched to a gene: 6. Germline-derived CDR1 and CDR2 are LGHNT and FRNRAP. CDR3 bases: TGTGCTAGTGGTTTGACGGGGACAGGGGGCGGTAATCAGCCCCAGCATTTT. Amino acid sequence: CASGLTGTGGGNQPQHF.

In this sample, this clonotype turned up a few times. The chain has TRBV27 and TRBJ1-6; tentative D call: TRBD1 (5 bases). Germline values: CDR1 MNHEY, CDR2 SMNVEV (reference sequence). The V gene lost 2 bases and the J gene lost 9 bases, with 11 bases spanning the gap. The CDR3 consists of 14 residues. This CDR3 is CASSLRDPSSPLHF. The CDR3 DNA sequence: TGTGCCAGCAGTTTACGGGACCCATCTTCACCCCTCCACTTT.

This clonotype was observed a few times. The V gene is TRBV20-1, the J gene TRBJ2-7; TRBD2 might be the D (5 bases). This CDR3 comprises 11 residues. Germline V gives CDR1 DFQATT, CDR2 SNEGSKA (reference sequence). V was clipped by 3 bases and J by 9 bases, with 12 bases between them. CDR3: CSARDFDGQYF. CDR3 in DNA: TGCAGTGCTAGGGACTTTGACGGGCAGTACTTC.